This paragraph reports one T cell receptor (beta chain). The sample is drawn from a study of blood T cell repertoires in COVID-19. The CDR3 spans 18 residues. J gave up 1 base and V 3 bases, and 10 bases lay outside the gene matches. Germline V gives CDR1 KGHDR, CDR2 SFDVKD. Clones were sequenced by immunoSEQ multiplex PCR, and TCRdb holds only the in-frame ones, with some missing. The sample includes 250,000 to 400,000 clones, approximately 88% of them seen just once. The receptor was derived from a man aged 55 to 70 who had recovered from COVID-19. Sequenced input: PBMCs or T cells enriched from blood (not recorded which). The chain recombines TRBV24-1 with TRBJ2-2; TRBD2 matches 7 bases. CDR3 coding DNA: TGTGCCACCAGTGATCTCGTCGTCGCTAGCGGGAACACCGGGGAGCTGTTTTTT. The encoded protein is CATSDLVVASGNTGELFF.